This record concerns one T cell receptor (beta chain) sequence. Its antigen is still unknown. The assay was immunoSEQ multiplex PCR, and TCRdb's table has in-frame clones only and misses some. The table lists 25,000 to 35,000 clones, approximately 95% of them singletons, with around 8.5% in the top ten. Trimming cost V 6 bases and J 12 bases, with 15 bases left between them. Per the germline V gene, CDR1 is SGHDN and CDR2 is FVKESK. This CDR3 has 12 amino acids. This sample was taken from a study of T cells in tuberculosis. Study results and limitations: Active tuberculosis patients had shorter CDR3-alpha; the beta difference was nonsignificant.

At study entry, adolescents had tuberculin skin tests and IGRA screening. The TCR originated in a donor aged 10-29 years with latent tuberculosis or without tuberculosis infection. The chain combines TRBV14 with TRBJ2-1; unclear D gene. The sequencing input was PBMCs. The CDR3 is CASSNGRQSQFF. The DNA for the CDR3 is TGTGCCAGCAGTAATGGTCGACAATCGCAGTTCTTC. Filled out from reference TRBV14 and TRBJ2-1, the complete variable domain reads EAGVTQFPSHSVIEKGQTVTLRCDPISGHDNLYWYRRVMGKEIKFLLHFVKESKQDESGMPNNRFLAERTGGTYSTLKVQPAELEDSGVYFCASSNGRQSQFFGPGTRLTVL.